This note documents a single TCR beta chain sequence. CDR3 length: 18 amino acids. For each CDR3 protein, TCRdb gives one entry from its re-call of the 5' RACE reads, without DNA. The ten most abundant clones cover approximately 11% of a sample with 300,000 to 500,000 distinct CDR3 sequences. This sample was taken from a study of T cells expressing NK-cell markers. The sequence came from a woman in her fifties or sixties in good health. Sequencing was performed on blood T cells: a sorted CD56 or NKG2C T cell subset, CD4+ or CD8+ T cells, or bulk PBMC T cells (not recorded which). V and J are TRBV12-3 or TRBV12-4 and TRBJ2-6; TCRdb reports TRBD1, a call that lacks DNA to check it against. The CDR3 loop reads CASSSRDRYTLGANVLTF.